Shown below are 17 T cell receptor beta chains from a single sample sequenced in a study of CD8 T cells in ankylosing spondylitis. Broader study findings: Typical of ankylosing spondylitis blood, it appeared, was a TCR beta motif of 7 or 8 highly homologous variants.

The antigens these receptors bind are not known. TCRdb re-called the 5' RACE reads with MiXCR, one entry per CDR3 protein. Found here are about 480,000 distinct CDR3 sequences, roughly 15% of them singletons; the top ten hold approximately 1%. Sequenced sample: blood, either unsorted or a sorted T cell fraction (not recorded which). These receptors originate from a male donor with ankylosing spondylitis.

The chain joins TRBV18 to TRBJ1-1; D remains ambiguous. V was trimmed by 3 bases and J by 7 bases, leaving 18 bases between them. The germline gives CDR1 KGHSH, CDR2 LQKENI. The CDR3 totals 15 residues. Here the CDR3 reads CASSPDLQRRDEAFF. As DNA, the CDR3 is TGTGCCAGCTCACCGGACCTTCAGAGGCGGGATGAAGCTTTCTTT.

This clonotype was recorded at least ten times. This chain connects TRBV12-3 or TRBV12-4 to TRBJ2-5; D could derive from TRBD1 or TRBD2 (5 bases each). Trimming took 7 bases from V and 5 from J, leaving 14 bases between them. The CDR3 length is 13 residues. CDR3 in amino acids: CASTHGDGETQYF. In DNA form, the CDR3 reads TGTGCCAGCACCCACGGGGACGGGGAGACCCAGTACTTC.

This clonotype was detected only a few times. The J gene is TRBJ2-7, the V gene TRBV15; 11 bases fit TRBD2. This CDR3 region has 19 residues. The trim removed 0 bases at V and 3 bases at J, leaving 13 bases unmatched. CDR1 LNHNV and CDR2 YYDKDF come from the germline V gene (reference sequence). CDR3 coding DNA: TGTGCCACCAGCAGAGAGAAGGGGCTAGCGGGGGGTGGCATCTACGAGCAGTACTTC. It specifies CATSREKGLAGGGIYEQYF.

This clonotype was counted between two and nine times. The chain links TRBV12-3 or TRBV12-4 to TRBJ1-5; TRBD1 matches 7 bases. This CDR3 comprises 16 residues. Trimming at V came to 6 bases and at J to 4 bases, leaving 12 bases not matched to a gene. CDR3 residues: CASRSAGGGSNQPQHF. Here the CDR3 DNA reads TGTGCCAGCAGGTCCGCAGGGGGAGGGTCAAATCAGCCCCAGCATTTT.

This clonotype was picked up many times. The genes are TRBV12-3 or TRBV12-4 and TRBJ1-1; weak D call: TRBD1 (5 bases). This CDR3 region has 14 residues. V was cut by 5 bases and J by 1 base, with 11 bases left in between. The DNA of the CDR3 is TGTGCCAGCAGTCGACGGGACCAGAACACTGAAGCTTTCTTT. Translation gives CASSRRDQNTEAFF.

This clonotype was counted between two and nine times. J is TRBJ1-3 and V is TRBV20-1; D not resolved. V lost 1 base to trimming and J lost 0 bases, with 4 bases between them. The CDR3 extends over 13 amino acids. Looked up from germline, CDR1 is DFQATT and CDR2 is SNEGSKA (reference sequence). CDR3 nucleotides: TGCAGTGCTAGAGTAATCTCTGGAAACACCATATATTTT. Amino acid sequence: CSARVISGNTIYF.

This clonotype was counted only a few times. The chain has TRBV7-2 and TRBJ2-1, with D possibly TRBD1 on 5 matching bases. Trimming removed 2 bases from V and 5 bases from J, with 13 bases in between. CDR1 is SGHTA, CDR2 FQGNSA, per germline. The CDR3 runs to 15 residues. In nucleotides, the CDR3 is TGTGCCAGCAGCTTAATATTGGGGCTAAACAATGAGCAGTTCTTC. Translation: CASSLILGLNNEQFF.

V gene TRBV30 combines with J gene TRBJ2-1; tentatively, D is TRBD1 or TRBD2 (6 bases each). The CDR3 length is 11 residues. V lost 4 bases and J lost 6, with 7 bases in between. In germline, CDR1 is GTSNPN, CDR2 SVGIG (reference sequence). CDR3 nucleotide sequence: TGTGCCTGGAAGGGGGGCAATGAGCAGTTCTTC. This encodes CAWKGGNEQFF.

The chain links TRBV6-1 to TRBJ1-2, with D possibly being TRBD1 (5 bases). This CDR3 is built from 13 residues. The germline V gene has CDR1 MNHNS and CDR2 SASEGT. V lost 4 bases and J 6 bases, leaving 12 bases between the germline ends. The CDR3 DNA follows: TGTGCCAGCAGTGCAGGGTGGTCTAATGGCTACACCTTC. This sequence encodes CASSAGWSNGYTF.

The rearrangement joins TRBV4-1 to TRBJ2-3, with D tentatively TRBD2 (5 bases). V lost 4 bases to trimming and J lost 0 bases, with 14 bases between them. In germline, CDR1 is MGHRA, CDR2 YSYEKL. The CDR3 is 16 amino acids. For the CDR3, the DNA is TGCGCCAGCAGCCCGGCCGCGGGCTCTAGCACAGATACGCAGTATTTT. Translated, it gives CASSPAAGSSTDTQYF.

This rearrangement joins TRBV5-1 to TRBJ1-2; TRBD1 matches 7 bases. There are 14 residues in the CDR3. The V gene's germline CDR1 is SGHRS and CDR2 YFSETQ. J gave up 3 bases and V 0 bases, and 2 bases lay outside the gene matches. As DNA, the CDR3 is TGCGCCAGCAGCTTGGGACAGGGTCACTATGGCTACACCTTC. Amino acid sequence: CASSLGQGHYGYTF.

CDR3 region: CSVERPAGVVTDTQYF. CDR3 in DNA: TGCAGCGTTGAACGCCCCGCGGGAGTGGTAACAGATACGCAGTATTTT. The chain joins TRBV29-1 to TRBJ2-3, with TRBD2 matching 7 bases. The CDR3 totals 16 residues. J was trimmed by 3 bases and V by 2 bases; bases with no gene match: 11. Germline lookup yields CDR1 SQVTM and CDR2 ANQGSEA.

This clonotype was picked up many times. The chain recombines TRBV7-8 with TRBJ2-7; 7 bases are shared with TRBD1. Germline V CDR1 and CDR2: SGHVS, FQNEAQ. CDR3 size: 16 residues. After removal of 5 bases from V and 2 bases from J, the junction contained 12 bases not matched to a gene. CDR3 DNA sequence: TGTGCCAGCAGCCACACTCCGGGACAGAGAACCTACGAGCAGTACTTC. The encoded protein is CASSHTPGQRTYEQYF.

This clonotype was observed a few times. The J gene is TRBJ2-5, the V gene TRBV11-2, with D uncertain. CDR1 and CDR2 from the germline V gene are SGHAT and FQNNGV. CDR3 length: 15 residues. V lost 0 bases to trimming and J lost 2 bases, with 10 bases between them. The CDR3 protein is CASSLDGVNQETQYF. CDR3 nucleotides: TGTGCCAGCAGCTTAGACGGCGTTAATCAAGAGACCCAGTACTTC.

In its sample, this clonotype was seen a few times. V usage is TRBV3-1 and J usage is TRBJ1-5; D is uncertain. V was clipped by 1 base and J by 4 bases, with 11 bases between them. This CDR3 has 15 residues. The germline CDR1 and CDR2 sequences are LGHDT and YNNKEL (reference sequence). The CDR3 DNA follows: TGTGCCAGCAGCCAAGGCAGCGAACAAAATCAGCCCCAGCATTTT. Encoded protein: CASSQGSEQNQPQHF.

This clonotype was counted many times. The rearrangement joins TRBV5-1 to TRBJ1-6; tentatively, D is TRBD1 (5 bases). The CDR3 extends over 15 amino acids. V was trimmed by 0 bases and J by 7 bases, leaving 11 bases between them. Germline CDR1 reads SGHRS; CDR2 reads YFSETQ. This CDR3 is CASSLEGPGNSPLHF. The CDR3 nucleotides read TGCGCCAGCAGCTTGGAGGGGCCGGGAAATTCACCCCTCCACTTT.

The chain carries TRBV6-5 and TRBJ2-7; D is unclear. CDR1 and CDR2 from the germline V gene are MNHEY and SVGAGI. V was pared by 2 bases and J by 1 base, with 9 bases between. This CDR3 has 14 amino acids. CDR3 protein: CASSYGQLSYEQYF. The CDR3, as DNA: TGTGCCAGCAGTTACGGCCAGCTATCCTACGAGCAGTACTTC.